This record covers a single TCR beta chain. The authors' processing: Nucleated cell number was recorded as an estimate derived from reference gene primer amplification. Produced via immunoSEQ multiplex PCR; TCRdb's table is partial and in-frame only. From that table come the V and J calls and clone size; the DNA was used to work out D and trimming. The sample holds about 45,000 clones, around four fifths seen once. The V gene's germline CDR1 is LNHDA and CDR2 SQIVND (reference sequence). This CDR3 is built from 14 residues. With 3 bases removed from V and 5 bases from J, the gap between germline ends came to 13 bases. The entry originates in a study of blood T cell repertoires in COVID-19. Study background: From the United States, Italy and Spain came samples of acute and convalescent COVID-19. From T cells, B-cell-depleted T cells, or PBMCs came the material, which was cDNA or gDNA.

This chain uses TRBV19 with TRBJ1-1, with D perhaps matching TRBD1 (6 bases). The clonotype was recovered from a man aged 50-60 years with active COVID-19. The sequenced sample was peripheral blood. The CDR3 reads CASSIAGARTEAFF. The DNA of the CDR3 is TGTGCCAGTAGTATTGCGGGGGCGCGGACTGAAGCTTTCTTT.